These 28 T cell receptor beta chains originate from one sample sequenced in a study of early T cells in non-severe SARS-CoV-2 infection. TCRdb reanalysed the 5' RACE reads using MiXCR and keeps one entry per CDR3 protein. The table includes just over 95,000 distinct CDR3 sequences, approximately 10% detected once. This specimen was whole blood, taken at baseline. These receptors came from an adult who was a healthcare worker with PCR-confirmed SARS-CoV-2 infection or an uninfected control (not recorded which).

This clonotype came up many times. The chain joins TRBV4-2 to TRBJ1-2; 7 bases are shared with TRBD1. The CDR3 consists of 15 residues. Germline CDR1 and CDR2: LGHNA and YNFKEQ. V lost 0 bases and J lost 4; bases outside the gene matches: 5. The chain's CDR3 is CASSQDGQAPYGYTF. As DNA, the CDR3 is TGTGCCAGCAGCCAAGATGGACAGGCCCCCTATGGCTACACCTTC.

This clonotype occurred many times. The rearrangement joins TRBV11-2 to TRBJ2-5; no clear D gene. The germline gives CDR1 SGHAT, CDR2 FQNNGV. The germline V and J ends were trimmed by 5 bases and 5 bases, with 9 bases remaining between them. CDR3 size: 12 residues. DNA for the CDR3: TGTGCCAGCAGCCAATTTGAGGAGACCCAGTACTTC. It is translated as CASSQFEETQYF.

There are a few counts of this clonotype. The rearrangement joins TRBV7-2 to TRBJ1-2; the match to TRBD1 covers 7 bases. V gave up 1 base and J gave up 2 bases; unmatched junction bases: 10. Germline V lookup: CDR1 SGHTA, CDR2 FQGNSA. This CDR3 comprises 17 residues. The CDR3 sequence is CASSLVWNPRGNYGYTF. The CDR3 DNA sequence: TGTGCCAGCAGCTTAGTGTGGAACCCCAGGGGGAACTATGGCTACACCTTC. Combining the CDR3 with reference TRBV7-2 and TRBJ1-2 gives the whole variable domain GAGVSQSPSNKVTEKGKDVELRCDPISGHTALYWYRQSLGQGLEFLIYFQGNSAPDKSGLPSDRFSAERTGGSVSTLTIQRTQQEDSAVYLCASSLVWNPRGNYGYTFGSGTRLTVV.

The chain is built from TRBV7-3 and TRBJ1-1; D is uncertain. The CDR3 runs to 13 residues. V was clipped by 3 bases and J by 0 bases, with 5 bases between them. Germline V CDR1 and CDR2: SGHTA, FQGTGA. The DNA of the CDR3 is TGTGCCAGCAGCTTCGCAATGAACACTGAAGCTTTCTTT. Translated: CASSFAMNTEAFF.

The CDR3, as DNA: TGTGCCAGCAGTTCAGGGTTGTACAGAAAACTGTTTTTT. Amino acids: CASSSGLYRKLFF. The V and J genes are TRBV2 and TRBJ1-4; a possible D gene is TRBD1 (5 bases). Deletions cut 5 bases from V and 10 bases from J, with 14 bases between. In germline, CDR1 is SNHLY, CDR2 FYNNEI. The CDR3 is made up of 13 amino acids.

The sample holds many counts of this clonotype. The chain has TRBV5-1 and TRBJ2-2, with D perhaps TRBD1 (5 bases). The CDR3 consists of 17 residues. Germline CDR1 is SGHRS and CDR2 is YFSETQ. Trimming left V 3 bases short and J 0 bases short, with 15 bases between. In nucleotides, the CDR3 is TGCGCCAGCAGCTGGGGAATAGGGGAAGCGAACACCGGGGAGCTGTTTTTT. This encodes CASSWGIGEANTGELFF.

V gene TRBV20-1 combines with J gene TRBJ2-3; weak D call: TRBD1 (8 bases). V dropped 6 bases and J dropped 4 bases, with 23 bases sitting between them. The germline V gene has CDR1 DFQATT and CDR2 SNEGSKA (reference sequence). This CDR3 is 16 amino acids long. In DNA, the CDR3 is TGCAGTGCGCCGAACACAGGGGGGGTTGGCGCAGATACGCAGTATTTT. It codes for CSAPNTGGVGADTQYF.

This clonotype was recorded many times. The rearrangement links TRBV7-2 to TRBJ2-5; D is ambiguous. Trimming cost V 4 bases and J 5 bases, with 8 bases left between them. CDR1 and CDR2 from the germline V gene are SGHTA and FQGNSA. The CDR3 spans 12 residues. The CDR3 loop is CASSSPPETQYF. The CDR3, as DNA: TGTGCCAGCAGCTCCCCCCCCGAGACCCAGTACTTC.

This rearrangement joins TRBV10-2 to TRBJ2-7; no reliable D call. V lost 8 bases to trimming and J lost 0 bases, with 17 bases between them. The germline CDR1 and CDR2 sequences are WSHSY and SAAADI. This CDR3 comprises 15 residues. The CDR3 region is CASAEIVESSYEQYF. DNA for the CDR3: TGCGCCAGCGCCGAGATAGTGGAAAGCTCCTACGAGCAGTACTTC.

This clonotype has ten or more counts. The rearrangement links TRBV29-1 to TRBJ1-4; maybe TRBD1 (5 bases). The CDR3 loop spans 12 amino acids. Looked up from germline, CDR1 is SQVTM and CDR2 is ANQGSEA. The V gene lost 7 bases and the J gene lost 7 bases, with 13 bases spanning the gap. The CDR3 is CSARGAAEKLFF. The CDR3 DNA follows: TGCAGCGCCCGCGGGGCAGCTGAAAAACTGTTTTTT.

Ten or more counts support this clonotype. This rearrangement joins TRBV21-1 to TRBJ2-1; the tabulated D call, TRBD2, remains unverified against the DNA. TRBV21-1 is a recognized pseudogene. CDR3 length equals 13 residues. The CDR3 DNA is TGTGCCAGCAGCAAAGTGGCCCAGCGATCGGAGTTCTTC. It is translated as CASSKVAQRSEFF.

The chain uses TRBV7-9 and TRBJ1-6; D not certain. Germline V gene sequence: CDR1 SEHNR, CDR2 FQNEAQ (reference sequence). Trimming stripped 1 base from V and 11 bases from J, with 6 bases between. The CDR3 is made up of 12 amino acids. CDR3 loop: CASSLGGAPLHF. DNA of the CDR3: TGTGCCAGCAGCTTAGGCGGAGCACCCCTCCACTTT.

This clonotype was counted ten times or more. The chain links TRBV7-9 to TRBJ2-5, with a tentative D call TRBD1 (6 bases). Germline CDR1 and CDR2: SEHNR and FQNEAQ (reference sequence). V dropped 5 bases and J dropped 3 bases, with 13 bases sitting between them. CDR3 length: 14 amino acids. The CDR3 loop reads CASSPGTTEETQYF. In nucleotides, the CDR3 is TGTGCCAGCAGCCCAGGGACAACCGAAGAGACCCAGTACTTC.

This clonotype was found a few times. The chain combines TRBV7-8 with TRBJ2-3, with D perhaps given as TRBD1 or TRBD2 (5 bases each). V was shortened by 1 base and J by 1 base, with 12 bases between the two germline ends. The CDR3 contains 16 residues. In germline, CDR1 is SGHVS, CDR2 FQNEAQ. Here the CDR3 reads CASSLVGRGRTDTQYF. Written as DNA, the CDR3 is TGTGCCAGCAGCTTAGTGGGTCGGGGCCGCACAGATACGCAGTATTTT.

The J gene is TRBJ2-7, the V gene TRBV2, with 9 bases identical to TRBD1. CDR3 size: 16 residues. The germline CDR1 and CDR2 sequences are SNHLY and FYNNEI. Trimming took 0 bases from V and 4 from J; bases not matched to a gene: 7. The CDR3: CASSEALGTGRYEQYF. The CDR3 DNA is TGTGCCAGCAGTGAAGCGCTTGGGACAGGGCGGTACGAGCAGTACTTC.

This chain links TRBV20-1 with TRBJ2-2; D unresolved. Germline CDR1 and CDR2: DFQATT and SNEGSKA (reference sequence). The CDR3 contains 13 residues. The V gene lost 1 base and the J gene lost 4 bases, with 7 bases spanning the gap. This chain's CDR3 is CSARGVGTGELFF. In DNA form, the CDR3 reads TGCAGTGCTAGAGGAGTGGGCACCGGGGAGCTGTTTTTT.

There are a few counts of this clonotype. This chain joins TRBV6-2 or TRBV6-3 and TRBJ2-7; 8 nucleotides line up with TRBD1. This CDR3 is 15 amino acids long. Germline V gives CDR1 MNHEY, CDR2 SVGEGT. Trimming cost V 3 bases and J 5 bases; bases outside gene matches: 9. The CDR3 nucleotides are TGTGCCAGCAGTTATGGCGGACAGGGATCCCACGAGCAGTACTTC. Translation gives CASSYGGQGSHEQYF.

This clonotype was counted a few times. This chain joins TRBV7-9 and TRBJ1-1; D gene unclear. V was cut by 1 base and J by 1 base, with 10 bases left in between. Per germline, CDR1 SEHNR and CDR2 FQNEAQ (reference sequence). This CDR3 comprises 15 residues. The CDR3 DNA is TGTGCCAGCAGCTTAGTTCTGGGGAAGAACACTGAAGCTTTCTTT. Protein sequence: CASSLVLGKNTEAFF.

The chain couples TRBV20-1 to TRBJ1-2, with TRBD1 matching 11 bases. Germline assignment: CDR1 DFQATT and CDR2 SNEGSKA (reference sequence). After removal of 6 bases from V and 0 bases from J, the junction contained 6 bases not matched to a gene. This CDR3 contains 15 residues. CDR3 sequence: CSARTGGATNYGYTF. Here the CDR3 DNA reads TGCAGTGCCCGGACAGGGGGCGCGACTAACTATGGCTACACCTTC.

The chain employs TRBV5-6 and TRBJ2-3; D may correspond to TRBD1 or TRBD2 (5 bases each). Germline CDR1 and CDR2: SGHDT and YYEEEE. The CDR3 length is 13 residues. V was pared by 9 bases and J by 4 bases, with 15 bases between. CDR3 residues: CATALGDADTQYF. The CDR3 nucleotides are TGTGCCACGGCGCTGGGGGACGCAGATACGCAGTATTTT.

The sample holds many counts of this clonotype. V usage is TRBV18 and J usage is TRBJ1-1; D is perhaps TRBD1 (5 bases). Trimming removed 6 bases from V and 9 bases from J, with 17 bases in between. Germline values: CDR1 KGHSH, CDR2 LQKENI. The CDR3 sequence is 13 residues long. CDR3: CASSDLQENKAFF. The CDR3 region has the DNA TGTGCCAGCTCTGACTTACAGGAAAATAAAGCTTTCTTT.

This clonotype was picked up many times. V is TRBV12-3 or TRBV12-4 and J is TRBJ2-7; D perhaps matches TRBD2 (5 bases). The V end lost 1 base, the J end lost 6 bases, and 10 bases lay between the germline ends. The CDR3 length is 13 residues. CDR3 nucleotides: TGTGCCAGCAGTTTAGTTTCCGGAGGCGAGCAGTACTTC. It is translated as CASSLVSGGEQYF.

The chain is built from TRBV4-3 and TRBJ2-3, with 10 bases identical to TRBD2. Germline CDR1 LGHNA, CDR2 YSLEER. This CDR3 has 18 residues. Trimming took 1 base from V and 6 from J; bases not matched to a gene: 13. CDR3 sequence reads: CASSQGLAGVGWEDTQYF. As DNA, the CDR3 is TGCGCCAGCAGCCAAGGTCTAGCGGGAGTCGGTTGGGAGGATACGCAGTATTTT.

This clonotype occurred a few times. The chain employs TRBV20-1 and TRBJ2-5; D is unresolved. The length of the CDR3 is 11 residues. V lost 6 bases to trimming and J lost 2 bases, with 7 bases between them. CDR1 and CDR2 (germline): DFQATT, SNEGSKA (reference sequence). The CDR3 protein is CSAGSQETQYF. CDR3 sequence (DNA): TGCAGTGCAGGGTCTCAAGAGACCCAGTACTTC.

This clonotype was recorded many times. Sequence at one end of the junction differs from germline and may be a read error. The J gene is TRBJ2-1, the V gene TRBV2; unclear D gene. This CDR3 contains 12 residues. The germline V gene has CDR1 SNHLY and CDR2 FYNNEI. CDR3 protein: CASSEARRTLVF. CDR3 nucleotides: TGTGCCAGCAGTGAAGCGCGGCGGACCTTGGTCTTC.

This clonotype showed up just a few times. The chain joins TRBV20-1 to TRBJ2-5, with no clear D. The V end was cut by 0 bases, the J end by 3 bases, with 8 bases between. The CDR3 spans 13 residues. Germline CDR1 DFQATT, CDR2 SNEGSKA (reference sequence). In DNA form, the CDR3 reads TGCAGTGCTAGAGATCTGCTAGAAGAGACCCAGTACTTC. It specifies CSARDLLEETQYF.

This chain links TRBV18 with TRBJ1-6; possibly TRBD1 for D (6 bases). The CDR3 contains 16 residues. Germline V lookup: CDR1 KGHSH, CDR2 LQKENI. V dropped 3 bases and J dropped 4 bases, with 13 bases sitting between them. The CDR3 is CASSPLPGHYNSPLHF. In DNA form, the CDR3 reads TGTGCCAGCTCACCCCTGCCGGGACATTATAATTCACCCCTCCACTTT.

The J gene is TRBJ2-2, the V gene TRBV9, with TRBD2 identical over 7 bases. V lost 2 bases, J lost 1 base, and 5 bases stayed unmatched. Germline CDR1 reads SGDLS; CDR2 reads YYNGEE. The CDR3 is made up of 16 amino acids. Written as DNA, the CDR3 is TGTGCCAGCAGCGTCACCCCTAGCGGGAACACCGGGGAGCTGTTTTTT. Protein product: CASSVTPSGNTGELFF. Using reference TRBV9 and TRBJ2-2 for the parts outside the CDR3, the full variable domain is DSGVTQTPKHLITATGQRVTLRCSPRSGDLSVYWYQQSLDQGLQFLIQYYNGEERAKGNILERFSAQQFPDLHSELNLSSLELGDSALYFCASSVTPSGNTGELFFGEGSRLTVL.